This entry features one TCR beta chain sequence. Its target is unknown. PCR amplification relied on 60 Vbeta primers (plus 13 Jbeta primers). The method was immunoSEQ multiplex PCR; TCRdb's version includes in-frame clones alone and lacks a portion of them. The sample holds about 190,000 clones. The ends were cut back, 4 bases at V and 3 bases at J, with 10 bases in the middle. Germline V gene lookup returns CDR1 WNHNN and CDR2 SYGVQD (reference sequence). This CDR3 spans 13 amino acids. This entry is derived from a study of cytomegalovirus exposure and HLA in healthy donors. Study-wide points: An apparent linkage of common viral pathogens to several of the most significant clusters emerged in a later analysis. Reports described diagnosis of cytomegalovirus status by the classifier as highly specific and sensitive.

Specimen: PBMCs. The chain carries TRBV10-1 and TRBJ2-7, with D hard to call. This clonotype was obtained from a woman between 25 and 40 years old in good health and CMV-seropositive. As DNA, the CDR3 is TGCGCCAGCAGTGTTGAGATTAACTACGAGCAGTACTTC. Translated, it gives CASSVEINYEQYF.